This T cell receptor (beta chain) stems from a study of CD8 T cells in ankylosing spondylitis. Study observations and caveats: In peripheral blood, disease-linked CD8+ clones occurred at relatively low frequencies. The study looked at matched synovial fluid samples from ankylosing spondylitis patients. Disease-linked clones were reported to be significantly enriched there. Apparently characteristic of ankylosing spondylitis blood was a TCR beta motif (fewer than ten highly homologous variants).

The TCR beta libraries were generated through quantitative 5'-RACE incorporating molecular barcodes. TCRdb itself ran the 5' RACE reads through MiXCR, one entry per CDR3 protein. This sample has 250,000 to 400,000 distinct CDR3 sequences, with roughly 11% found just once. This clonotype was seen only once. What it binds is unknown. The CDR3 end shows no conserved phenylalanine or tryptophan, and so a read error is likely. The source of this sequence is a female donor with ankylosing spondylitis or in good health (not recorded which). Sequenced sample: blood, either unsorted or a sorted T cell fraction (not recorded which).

CDR3 nucleotide sequence: TGTGCCAGCAGATTAGCGGGAGGATATGAGCAGTTCTCC. This encodes CASRLAGGYEQFS. V gene TRBV7-8 combines with J gene TRBJ2-1; 10 bases are a match to TRBD2. Germline assignment: CDR1 SGHVS and CDR2 FQNEAQ. This CDR3 has 13 residues.